Listed here is a single T cell receptor beta chain. Its antigen is currently unknown. The data were obtained in a study of T cell repertoires in cytomegalovirus infection. The wider study: An indication of both CMV infection and matching HLA type came from public TCR beta signatures.

The V segment lost 5 bases and the J segment 2 bases; nucleotides outside the gene matches: 9. The V gene's germline CDR1 is MNHEY and CDR2 SMNVEV (reference sequence). The CDR3 has 15 amino acids. The study, taken as a whole, reports: HLA-C-restricted CMV clonotypes gave the most frequent clonotype in two of eight donors. Summed frequency of shared TCR beta families picked out CMV carriers who also had the relevant HLA.

TCRdb analysed the reads with MiXCR anew, one entry per CDR3 protein. Of approximately 500,000 distinct CDR3 sequences listed, about 15% are singletons. This TCR derives from a human donor in good health (CMV status not recorded). Some clones in this sample may be carry-over from other donors' samples. The chain has TRBV27 and TRBJ2-7; TRBD1 matches at 7 bases. The specimen sequenced was CD8+ T cells from PBMCs. The CDR3 region has the DNA TGTGCCAGCAGTACCCGCCAGGGGGTCACCTACGAGCAGTACTTC. Amino acids: CASSTRQGVTYEQYF.